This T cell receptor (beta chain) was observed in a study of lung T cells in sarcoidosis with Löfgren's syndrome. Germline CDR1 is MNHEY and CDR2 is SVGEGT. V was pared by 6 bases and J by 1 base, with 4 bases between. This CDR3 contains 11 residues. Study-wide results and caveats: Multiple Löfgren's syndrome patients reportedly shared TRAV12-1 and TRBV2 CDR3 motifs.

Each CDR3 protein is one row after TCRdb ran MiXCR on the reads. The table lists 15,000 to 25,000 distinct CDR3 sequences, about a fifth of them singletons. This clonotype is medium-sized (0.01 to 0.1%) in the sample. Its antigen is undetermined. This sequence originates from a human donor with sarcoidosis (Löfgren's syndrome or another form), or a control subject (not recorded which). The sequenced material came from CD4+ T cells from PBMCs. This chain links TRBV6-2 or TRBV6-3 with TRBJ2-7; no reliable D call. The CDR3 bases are TGTGCCAGCAGGGGTTCCTACGAGCAGTACTTC. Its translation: CASRGSYEQYF.